This TCR beta chain was documented in a study of T cell responses to AZD1222 COVID-19 vaccine. The overall study: The study pooled second doses at about 4 or about 12 weeks. Study-wide points: Baseline seropositives among AZD1222 recipients totaled only 5 to 7. Donors were chiefly white British, with a greater number of females, and clonal diversity was perhaps underestimated. Unmutated variant regions are reportedly the target of nearly half of TCRs that are spike-specific.

Comments on this clone: Its cognate antigen is unknown.

CDR3 length: 21 residues. V shed 6 bases and J 2 bases; nucleotides not matched to a gene: 20. Germline CDR1 and CDR2: MNHNY and SVGAGI (reference sequence). Repertoires were generated with immunoSEQ multiplex PCR, while TCRdb's copy carries only in-frame clones and drops some. The sample consists of over 95,000 clones, 88% of them appearing once. The chain joins TRBV6-6 to TRBJ2-6; TRBD1 aligns across 9 bases. Material: peripheral blood, obtained on day 0 of AZD1222 vaccination. The TCR sequence derives from an adult in good health. The CDR3 DNA reads TGTGCCAGCAGCCGACATCAGATCCGACAGGGGGGGATAGCTGGGGCCAACGTCCTGACTTTC. Its protein product is CASSRHQIRQGGIAGANVLTF.